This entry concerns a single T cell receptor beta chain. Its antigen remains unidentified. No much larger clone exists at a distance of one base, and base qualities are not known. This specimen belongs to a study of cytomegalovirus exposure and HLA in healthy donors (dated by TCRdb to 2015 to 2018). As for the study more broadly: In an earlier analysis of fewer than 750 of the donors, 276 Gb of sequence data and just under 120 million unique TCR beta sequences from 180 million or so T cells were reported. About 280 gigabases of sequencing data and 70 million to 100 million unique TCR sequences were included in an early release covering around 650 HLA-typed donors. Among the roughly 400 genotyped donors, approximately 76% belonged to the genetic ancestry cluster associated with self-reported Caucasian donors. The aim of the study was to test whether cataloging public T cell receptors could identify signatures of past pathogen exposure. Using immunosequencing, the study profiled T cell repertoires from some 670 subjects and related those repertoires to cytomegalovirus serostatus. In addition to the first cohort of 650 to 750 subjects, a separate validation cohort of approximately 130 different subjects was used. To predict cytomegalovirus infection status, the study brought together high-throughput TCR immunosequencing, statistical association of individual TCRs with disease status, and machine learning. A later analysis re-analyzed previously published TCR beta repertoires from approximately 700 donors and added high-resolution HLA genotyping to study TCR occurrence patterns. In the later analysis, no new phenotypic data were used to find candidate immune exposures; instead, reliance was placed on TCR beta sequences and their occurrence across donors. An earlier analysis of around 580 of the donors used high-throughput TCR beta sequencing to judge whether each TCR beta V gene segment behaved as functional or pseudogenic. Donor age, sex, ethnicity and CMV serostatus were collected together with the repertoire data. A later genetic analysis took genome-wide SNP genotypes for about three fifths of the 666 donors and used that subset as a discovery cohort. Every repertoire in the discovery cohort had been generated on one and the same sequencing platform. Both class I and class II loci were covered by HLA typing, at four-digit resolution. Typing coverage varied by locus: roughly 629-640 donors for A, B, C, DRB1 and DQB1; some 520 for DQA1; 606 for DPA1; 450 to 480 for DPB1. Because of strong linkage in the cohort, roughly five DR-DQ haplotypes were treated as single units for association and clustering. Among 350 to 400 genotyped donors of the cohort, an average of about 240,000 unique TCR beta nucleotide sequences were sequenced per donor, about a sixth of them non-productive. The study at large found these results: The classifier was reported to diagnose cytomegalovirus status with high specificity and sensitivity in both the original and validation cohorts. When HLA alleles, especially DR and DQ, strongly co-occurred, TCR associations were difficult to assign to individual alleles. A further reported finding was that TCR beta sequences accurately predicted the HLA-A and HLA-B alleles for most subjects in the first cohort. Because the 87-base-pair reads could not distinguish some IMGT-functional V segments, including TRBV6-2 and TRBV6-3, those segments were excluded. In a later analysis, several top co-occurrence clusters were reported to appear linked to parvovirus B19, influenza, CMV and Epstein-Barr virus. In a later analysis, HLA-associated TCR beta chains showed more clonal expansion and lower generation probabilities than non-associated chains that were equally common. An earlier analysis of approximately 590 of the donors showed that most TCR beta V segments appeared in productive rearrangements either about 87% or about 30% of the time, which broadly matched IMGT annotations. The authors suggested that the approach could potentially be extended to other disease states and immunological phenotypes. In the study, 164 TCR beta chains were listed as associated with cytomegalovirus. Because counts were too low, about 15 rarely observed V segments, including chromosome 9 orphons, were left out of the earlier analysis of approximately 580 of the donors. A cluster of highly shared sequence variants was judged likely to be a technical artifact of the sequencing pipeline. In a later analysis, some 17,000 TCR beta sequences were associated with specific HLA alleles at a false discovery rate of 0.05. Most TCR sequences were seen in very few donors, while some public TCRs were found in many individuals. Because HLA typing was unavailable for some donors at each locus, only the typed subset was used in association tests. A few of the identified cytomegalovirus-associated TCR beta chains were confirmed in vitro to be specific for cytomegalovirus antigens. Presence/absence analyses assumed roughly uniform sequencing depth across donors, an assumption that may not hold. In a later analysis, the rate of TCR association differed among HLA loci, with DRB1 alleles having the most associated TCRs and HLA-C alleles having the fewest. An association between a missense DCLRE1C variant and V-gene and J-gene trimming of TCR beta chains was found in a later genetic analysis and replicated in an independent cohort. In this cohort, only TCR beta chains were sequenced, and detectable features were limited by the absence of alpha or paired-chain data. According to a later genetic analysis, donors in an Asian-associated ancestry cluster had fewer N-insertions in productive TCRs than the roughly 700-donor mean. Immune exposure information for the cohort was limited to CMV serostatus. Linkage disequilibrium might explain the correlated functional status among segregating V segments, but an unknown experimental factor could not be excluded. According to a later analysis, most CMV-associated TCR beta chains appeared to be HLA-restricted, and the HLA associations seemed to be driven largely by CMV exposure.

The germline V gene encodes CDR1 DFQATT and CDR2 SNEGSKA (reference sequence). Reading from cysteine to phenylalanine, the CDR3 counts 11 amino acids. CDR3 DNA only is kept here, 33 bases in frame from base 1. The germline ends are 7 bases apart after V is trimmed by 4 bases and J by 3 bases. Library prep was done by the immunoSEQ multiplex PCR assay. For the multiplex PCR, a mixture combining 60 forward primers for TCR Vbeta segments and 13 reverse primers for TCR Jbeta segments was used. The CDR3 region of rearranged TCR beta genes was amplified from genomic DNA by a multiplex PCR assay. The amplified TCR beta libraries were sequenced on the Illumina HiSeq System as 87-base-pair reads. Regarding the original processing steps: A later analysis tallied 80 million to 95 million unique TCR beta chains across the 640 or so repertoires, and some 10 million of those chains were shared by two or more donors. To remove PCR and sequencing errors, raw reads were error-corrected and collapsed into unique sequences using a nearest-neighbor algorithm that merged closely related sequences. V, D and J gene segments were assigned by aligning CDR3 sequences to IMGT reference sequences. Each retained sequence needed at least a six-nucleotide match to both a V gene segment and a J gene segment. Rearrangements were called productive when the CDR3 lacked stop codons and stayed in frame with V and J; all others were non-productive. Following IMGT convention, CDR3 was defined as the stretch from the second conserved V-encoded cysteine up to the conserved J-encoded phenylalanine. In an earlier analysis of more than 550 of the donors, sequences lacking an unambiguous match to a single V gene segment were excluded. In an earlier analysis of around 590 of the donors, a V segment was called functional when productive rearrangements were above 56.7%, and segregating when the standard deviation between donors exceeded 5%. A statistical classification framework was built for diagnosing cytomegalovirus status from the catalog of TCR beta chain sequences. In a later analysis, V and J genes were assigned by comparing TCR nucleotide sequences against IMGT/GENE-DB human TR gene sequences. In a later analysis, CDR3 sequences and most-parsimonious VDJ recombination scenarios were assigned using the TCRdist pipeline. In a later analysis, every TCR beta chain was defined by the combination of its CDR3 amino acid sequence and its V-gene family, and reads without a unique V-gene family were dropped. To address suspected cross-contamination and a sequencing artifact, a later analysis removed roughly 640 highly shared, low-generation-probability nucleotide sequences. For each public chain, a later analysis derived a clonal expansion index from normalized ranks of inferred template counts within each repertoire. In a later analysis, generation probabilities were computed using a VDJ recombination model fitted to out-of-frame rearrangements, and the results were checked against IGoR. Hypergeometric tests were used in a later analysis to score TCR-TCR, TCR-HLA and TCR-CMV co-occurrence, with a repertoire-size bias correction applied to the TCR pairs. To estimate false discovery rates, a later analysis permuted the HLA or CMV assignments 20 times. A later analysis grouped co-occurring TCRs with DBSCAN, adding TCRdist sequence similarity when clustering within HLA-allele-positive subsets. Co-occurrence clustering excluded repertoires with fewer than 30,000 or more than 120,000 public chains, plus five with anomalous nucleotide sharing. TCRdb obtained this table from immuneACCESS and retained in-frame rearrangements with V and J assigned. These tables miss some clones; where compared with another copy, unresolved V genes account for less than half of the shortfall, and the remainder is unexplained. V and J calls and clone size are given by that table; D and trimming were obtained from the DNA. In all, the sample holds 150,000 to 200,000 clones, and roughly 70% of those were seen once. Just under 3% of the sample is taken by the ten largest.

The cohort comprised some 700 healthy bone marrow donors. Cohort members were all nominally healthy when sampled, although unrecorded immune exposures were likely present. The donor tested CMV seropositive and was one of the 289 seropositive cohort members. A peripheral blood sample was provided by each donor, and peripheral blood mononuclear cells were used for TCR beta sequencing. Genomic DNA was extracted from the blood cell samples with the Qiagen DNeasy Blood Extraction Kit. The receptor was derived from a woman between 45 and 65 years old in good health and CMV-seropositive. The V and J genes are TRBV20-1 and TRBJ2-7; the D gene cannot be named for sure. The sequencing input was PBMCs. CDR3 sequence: CSATPYYEQYF. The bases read TGCAGTGCTACCCCTTACTACGAGCAGTACTTC.